This T cell receptor beta chain was captured by sequencing in a study of CD8 T cells in ankylosing spondylitis. General observations from the study: The disease-linked clones had a CD8+ phenotype and low blood frequencies.

MiXCR, run by TCRdb on the 5' RACE reads, gives a single entry per CDR3 protein. The data contain about 260,000 distinct CDR3 sequences, 20% of them seen just once; the ten biggest clones take up less than 9.5%. Regarding this clonotype: Antigen specificity is unknown.

This CDR3 comprises 15 residues. V lost 6 bases and J lost 3, with 15 bases in between. This TCR came from a male donor with ankylosing spondylitis or in good health (not recorded which). Sequenced input: blood, either unsorted or a sorted T cell fraction (not recorded which). J is TRBJ2-1 and V is TRBV12-3 or TRBV12-4; TRBD2 might be the D (5 bases). This CDR3 reads CASRPTGLFYNEQFF. The CDR3 nucleotides are TGTGCCAGCAGACCCACGGGATTGTTCTACAATGAGCAGTTCTTC.